This T cell receptor beta chain was sequenced during a study of control samples from healthy donors and cancer patients. With V trimmed by 0 bases and J by 4 bases, 16 bases remained unmatched. From germline, CDR1 is SGHAT and CDR2 FQNNGV. This CDR3 has 19 amino acids. Generated by immunoSEQ multiplex PCR, the TCRdb table keeps only in-frame clones and is missing some. The repertoire holds under 150,000 clones, with about 93% as singletons. The chain recombines TRBV11-2 with TRBJ1-2; 8 nucleotides align to TRBD1. The TCR was taken from a man aged 25-45 years in good health. The sequenced sample consisted of blood. The DNA for the CDR3 is TGTGCCAGCAGCTTAGAGAGGGAGGTGACAGGGGCGTCTGGCTATGGCTACACCTTC. Translated, it gives CASSLEREVTGASGYGYTF.